This TCR beta chain was obtained from a study of cytomegalovirus exposure and HLA in healthy donors. Notes on the study in general: The authors later linked a missense DCLRE1C variant to TCR beta V- and J-gene trimming.

CDR1 is SGHRS and CDR2 is YFSETQ in the germline V gene. The CDR3 is made up of 15 amino acids. The V end was cut by 2 bases, the J end by 0 bases, with 8 bases between. As regards this clone: Its antigen is still unknown.

Researchers ran the PCR with 60 Vbeta and 13 Jbeta primers. Data came from immunoSEQ multiplex PCR; TCRdb stores just in-frame clones and leaves some out. Here the sample table reports 180,000 or so clones. The sequencing sample was made of PBMCs. V gene TRBV5-1 combines with J gene TRBJ1-4; D is possibly TRBD1 (6 bases). The TCR sequence derives from a woman aged 18 to 35 in good health and CMV-seropositive. In DNA, the CDR3 is TGCGCCAGCAGCTTCACAGGGCCAACTAATGAAAAACTGTTTTTT. It specifies CASSFTGPTNEKLFF.